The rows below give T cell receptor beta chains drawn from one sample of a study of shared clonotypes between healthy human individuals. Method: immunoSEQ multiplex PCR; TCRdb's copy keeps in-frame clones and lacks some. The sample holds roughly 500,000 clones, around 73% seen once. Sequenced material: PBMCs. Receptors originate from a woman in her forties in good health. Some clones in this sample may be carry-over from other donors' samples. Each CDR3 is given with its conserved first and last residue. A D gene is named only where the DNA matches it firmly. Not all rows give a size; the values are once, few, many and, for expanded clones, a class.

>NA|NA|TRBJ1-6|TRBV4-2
CASSQDSPNSPLHF
TGTGCCAGCAGCCAAGACAGCCCCAATTCACCCCTCCACTTT
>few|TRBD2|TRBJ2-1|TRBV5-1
CASSSLTSGSYNEQFF
TGCGCCAGCAGCTCCTTGACTAGCGGGAGTTACAATGAGCAGTTCTTC
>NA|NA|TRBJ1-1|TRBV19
CASSDPGENTEAFF
TGTGCCAGTAGTGACCCGGGTGAAAACACTGAAGCTTTCTTT
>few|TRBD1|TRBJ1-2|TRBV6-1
CASRLGQSNYGYTF
TGTGCCAGCAGGCTGGGACAGTCTAACTATGGCTACACCTTC
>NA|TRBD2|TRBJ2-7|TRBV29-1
CSVEYWGTSGRSVEQYF
TGCAGCGTTGAATATTGGGGGACTAGCGGGAGATCTGTCGAGCAGTACTTC
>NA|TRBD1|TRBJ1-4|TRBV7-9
CASSLGDRGGEKLFF
TGTGCCAGCAGCTTAGGGGACAGGGGAGGGGAAAAACTGTTTTTT
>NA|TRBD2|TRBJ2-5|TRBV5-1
CASSLVTWTSQETQYF
TGCGCCAGCAGCTTGGTTACGTGGACTAGCCAAGAGACCCAGTACTTC
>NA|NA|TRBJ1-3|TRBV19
CAPRGFSGNTIYF
TGTGCCCCTAGGGGTTTCTCTGGAAACACCATATATTTT
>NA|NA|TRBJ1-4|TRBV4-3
CASSQDQRGANEKLFF
TGCGCCAGCAGCCAAGATCAGAGGGGGGCTAATGAAAAACTGTTTTTT
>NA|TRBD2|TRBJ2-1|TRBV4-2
CASSQDLLAGEQFF
TGTGCCAGCAGCCAAGATCTATTAGCGGGTGAGCAGTTCTTC
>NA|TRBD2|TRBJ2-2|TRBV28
CATGLAGGNTGELFF
TGTGCCACGGGACTAGCGGGAGGAAACACCGGGGAGCTGTTTTTT
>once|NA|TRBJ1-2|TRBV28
CASEVDYGYTF
TGTGCCAGCGAGGTAGACTATGGCTACACCTTC
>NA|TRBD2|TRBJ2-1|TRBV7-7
CASSSLAGYGNEQFF
TGTGCCAGCAGCTCCTTAGCGGGATATGGCAATGAGCAGTTCTTC
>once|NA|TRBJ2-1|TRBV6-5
CASSLPLRVHNEQFF
TGTGCCAGCAGCCTACCGCTTCGGGTCCACAATGAGCAGTTCTTC
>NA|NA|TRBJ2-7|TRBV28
CASSLGRLRGHSSYEQYF
TGTGCCAGCAGTTTAGGCAGGCTCCGGGGGCACAGCTCCTACGAGCAGTACTTC
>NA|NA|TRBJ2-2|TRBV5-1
CASSFEGASTGELFF
TGCGCCAGCAGCTTTGAAGGGGCTAGCACCGGGGAGCTGTTTTTT
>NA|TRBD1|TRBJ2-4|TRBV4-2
CASSQEDRGYIQYF
TGTGCCAGCAGCCAAGAAGACAGGGGTTACATTCAGTACTTC
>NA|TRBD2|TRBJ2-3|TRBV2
CASTPRLAGTDTQYF
TGTGCCAGCACCCCCCGGCTAGCGGGAACAGATACGCAGTATTTT
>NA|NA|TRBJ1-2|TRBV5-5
CASSQGLAYYGYTF
TGTGCCAGCAGCCAGGGACTAGCCTACTATGGCTACACCTTC
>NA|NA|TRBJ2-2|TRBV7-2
CASSLGAARRTGELFF
TGTGCCAGCAGCTTAGGGGCGGCTCGTCGGACCGGGGAGCTGTTTTTT
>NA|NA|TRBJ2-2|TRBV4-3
CASSQEPGHQNTGELFF
TGCGCCAGCAGCCAAGAGCCGGGACACCAAAACACCGGGGAGCTGTTTTTT
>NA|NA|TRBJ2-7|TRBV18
CASSPALTYEQYF
TGTGCCAGCTCACCAGCTCTAACCTACGAGCAGTACTTC